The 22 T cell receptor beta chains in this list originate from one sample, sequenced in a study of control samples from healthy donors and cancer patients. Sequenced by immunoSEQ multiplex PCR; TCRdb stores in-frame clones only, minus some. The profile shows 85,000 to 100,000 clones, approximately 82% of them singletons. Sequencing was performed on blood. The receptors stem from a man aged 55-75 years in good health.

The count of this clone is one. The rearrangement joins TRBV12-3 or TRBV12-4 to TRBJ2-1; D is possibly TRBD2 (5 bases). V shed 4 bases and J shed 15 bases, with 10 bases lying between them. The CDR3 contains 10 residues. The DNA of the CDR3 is TGTGCCAGCAGTTCCGGGATGCCGTTCTTC. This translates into CASSSGMPFF.

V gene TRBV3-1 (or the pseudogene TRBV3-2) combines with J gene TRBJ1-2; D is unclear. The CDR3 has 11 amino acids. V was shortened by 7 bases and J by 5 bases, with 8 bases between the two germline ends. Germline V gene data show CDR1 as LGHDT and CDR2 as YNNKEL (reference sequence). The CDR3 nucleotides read TGTGCCAGCACTGGTCTGTATGGCTACACCTTC. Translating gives CASTGLYGYTF.

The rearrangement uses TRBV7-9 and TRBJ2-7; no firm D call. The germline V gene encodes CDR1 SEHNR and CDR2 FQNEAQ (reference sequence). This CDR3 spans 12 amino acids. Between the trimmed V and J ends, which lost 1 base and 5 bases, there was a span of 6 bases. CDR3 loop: CASSLGHNEQYF. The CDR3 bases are TGTGCCAGCAGCTTAGGACACAACGAGCAGTACTTC.

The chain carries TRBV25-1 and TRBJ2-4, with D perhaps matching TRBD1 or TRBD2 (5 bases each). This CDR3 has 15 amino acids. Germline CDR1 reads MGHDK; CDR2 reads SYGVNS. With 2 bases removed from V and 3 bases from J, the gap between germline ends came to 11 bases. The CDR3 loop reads CASSEAGAGKNIQYF. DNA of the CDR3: TGTGCCAGCAGTGAAGCCGGGGCGGGCAAAAACATTCAGTACTTC.

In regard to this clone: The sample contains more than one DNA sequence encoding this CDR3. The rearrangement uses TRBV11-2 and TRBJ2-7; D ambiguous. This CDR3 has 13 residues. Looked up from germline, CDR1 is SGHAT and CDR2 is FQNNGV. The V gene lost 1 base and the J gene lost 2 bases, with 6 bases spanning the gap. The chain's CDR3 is CASSLGGTYEQYF. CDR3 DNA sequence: TGTGCCAGCAGCTTAGGCGGTACCTACGAGCAGTACTTC.

The CDR3 sequence is CASSRTGRHEQYF. CDR3 bases: TGTGCCAGTAGTAGGACAGGGCGCCACGAGCAGTACTTC. The J gene is TRBJ2-7, the V gene TRBV19, with 8 bases lining up with TRBD1. Germline lookup yields CDR1 LNHDA and CDR2 SQIVND (reference sequence). The trim removed 4 bases at V and 5 bases at J, leaving 4 bases unmatched. The CDR3 sequence is 13 residues long. The whole variable domain, remainder taken from reference TRBV19 and TRBJ2-7, is DGGITQSPKYLFRKEGQNVTLSCEQNLNHDAMYWYRQDPGQGLRLIYYSQIVNDFQKGDIAEGYSVSREKKESFPLTVTSAQKNPTAFYLCASSRTGRHEQYFGPGTRLTVT.

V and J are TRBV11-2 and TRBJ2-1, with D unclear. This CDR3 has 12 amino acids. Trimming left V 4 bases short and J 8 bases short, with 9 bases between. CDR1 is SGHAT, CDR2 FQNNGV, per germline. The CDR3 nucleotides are TGTGCCAGCAGCTCGAACCGGGATGAGCAGTTCTTC. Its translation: CASSSNRDEQFF.

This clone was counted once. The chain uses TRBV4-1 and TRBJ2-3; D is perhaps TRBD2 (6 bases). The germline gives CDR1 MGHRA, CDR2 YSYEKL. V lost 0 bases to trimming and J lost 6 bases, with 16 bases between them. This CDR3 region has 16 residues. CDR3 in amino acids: CASSQEGVGGSDTQYF. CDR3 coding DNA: TGCGCCAGCAGCCAAGAAGGGGTGGGGGGTTCGGATACGCAGTATTTT.

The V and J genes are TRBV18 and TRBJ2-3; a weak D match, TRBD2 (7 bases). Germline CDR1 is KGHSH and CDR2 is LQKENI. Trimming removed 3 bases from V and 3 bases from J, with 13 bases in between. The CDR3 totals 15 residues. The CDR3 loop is CASSPTGGGTDTQYF. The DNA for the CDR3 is TGTGCCAGCTCACCTACGGGGGGCGGAACAGATACGCAGTATTTT.

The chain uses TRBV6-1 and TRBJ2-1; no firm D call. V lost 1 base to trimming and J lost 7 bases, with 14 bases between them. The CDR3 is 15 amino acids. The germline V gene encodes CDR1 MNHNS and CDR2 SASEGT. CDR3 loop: CASSEGTAQTNEQFF. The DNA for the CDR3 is TGTGCCAGCAGTGAAGGGACCGCCCAGACGAATGAGCAGTTCTTC.

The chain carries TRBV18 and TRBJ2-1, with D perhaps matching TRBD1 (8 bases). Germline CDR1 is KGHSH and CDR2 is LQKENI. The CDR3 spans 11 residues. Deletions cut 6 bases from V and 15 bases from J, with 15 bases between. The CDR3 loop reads CASSGRTGSFF. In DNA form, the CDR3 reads TGTGCCAGCTCCGGGAGGACAGGGTCGTTCTTC.

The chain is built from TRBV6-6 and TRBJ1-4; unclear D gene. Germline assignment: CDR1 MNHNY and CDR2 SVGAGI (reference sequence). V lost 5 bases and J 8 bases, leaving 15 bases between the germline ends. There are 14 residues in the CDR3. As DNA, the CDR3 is TGTGCCAGCAGTAACCGCCCCGGACGCGAAAAACTGTTTTTT. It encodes CASSNRPGREKLFF.

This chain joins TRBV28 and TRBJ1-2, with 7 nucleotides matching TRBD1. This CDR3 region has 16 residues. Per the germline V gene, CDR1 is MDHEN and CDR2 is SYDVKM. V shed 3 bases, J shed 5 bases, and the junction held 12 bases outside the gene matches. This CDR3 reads CASSFRSLGQHYGYTF. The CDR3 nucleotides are TGTGCCAGCAGTTTTCGTTCCCTGGGACAGCATTATGGCTACACCTTC.

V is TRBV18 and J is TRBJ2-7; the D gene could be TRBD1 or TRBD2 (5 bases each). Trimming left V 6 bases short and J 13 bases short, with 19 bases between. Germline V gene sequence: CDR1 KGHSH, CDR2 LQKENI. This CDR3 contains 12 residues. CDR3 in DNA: TGTGCCAGCTCGGGACCTTTGGCCCTTTTATACTTC. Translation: CASSGPLALLYF. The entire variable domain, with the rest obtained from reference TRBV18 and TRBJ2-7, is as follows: NAGVMQNPRHLVRRRGQEARLRCSPMKGHSHVYWYRQLPEEGLKFMVYLQKENIIDESGMPKERFSAEFPKEGPSILRIQQVVRGDSAAYFCASSGPLALLYFGPGTRLTVT.

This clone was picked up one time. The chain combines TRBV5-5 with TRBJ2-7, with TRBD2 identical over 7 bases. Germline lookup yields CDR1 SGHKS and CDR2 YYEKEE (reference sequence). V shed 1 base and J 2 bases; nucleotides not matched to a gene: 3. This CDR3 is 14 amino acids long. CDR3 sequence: CASSLSGNTYEQYF. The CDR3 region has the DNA TGTGCCAGCAGCTTGAGCGGGAATACCTACGAGCAGTACTTC. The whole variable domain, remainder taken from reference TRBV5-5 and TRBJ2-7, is DAGVTQSPTHLIKTRGQQVTLRCSPISGHKSVSWYQQVLGQGPQFIFQYYEKEERGRGNFPDRFSARQFPNYSSELNVNALLLGDSALYLCASSLSGNTYEQYFGPGTRLTVT.

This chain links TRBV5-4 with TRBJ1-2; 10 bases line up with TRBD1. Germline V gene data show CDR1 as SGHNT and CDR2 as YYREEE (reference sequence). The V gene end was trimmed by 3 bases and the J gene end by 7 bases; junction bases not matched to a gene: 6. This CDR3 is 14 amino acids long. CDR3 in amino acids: CASSSDRGEAGYTF. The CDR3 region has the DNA TGTGCCAGCAGCTCGGACAGGGGGGAAGCTGGCTACACCTTC. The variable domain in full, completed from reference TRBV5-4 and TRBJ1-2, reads ETGVTQSPTHLIKTRGQQVTLRCSSQSGHNTVSWYQQALGQGPQFIFQYYREEENGRGNFPPRFSGLQFPNYSSELNVNALELDDSALYLCASSSDRGEAGYTFGSGTRLTVV.

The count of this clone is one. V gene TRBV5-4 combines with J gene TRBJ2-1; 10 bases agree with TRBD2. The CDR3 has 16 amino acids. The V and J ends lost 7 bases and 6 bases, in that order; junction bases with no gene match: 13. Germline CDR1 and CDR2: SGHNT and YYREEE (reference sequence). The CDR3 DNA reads TGTGCCAGCTCCACAGACGGGCTAGCGGGAGTCAATGAGCAGTTCTTC. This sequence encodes CASSTDGLAGVNEQFF.

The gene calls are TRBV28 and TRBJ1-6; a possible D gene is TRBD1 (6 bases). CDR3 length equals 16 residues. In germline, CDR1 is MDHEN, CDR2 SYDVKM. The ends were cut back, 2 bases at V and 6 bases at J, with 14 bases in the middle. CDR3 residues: CASSLGSGQRNSPLHF. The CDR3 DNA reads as TGTGCCAGCAGTTTAGGTTCCGGACAGCGTAATTCACCCCTCCACTTT.

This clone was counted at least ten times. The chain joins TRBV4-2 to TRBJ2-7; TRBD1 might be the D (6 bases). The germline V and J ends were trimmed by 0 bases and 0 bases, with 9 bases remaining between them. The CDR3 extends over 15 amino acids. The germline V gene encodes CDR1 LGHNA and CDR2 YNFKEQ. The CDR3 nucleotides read TGTGCCAGCAGCCAAGATGAGGGACACTCCTACGAGCAGTACTTC. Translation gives CASSQDEGHSYEQYF.

This CDR3 reads CASSLKGTGNTEAFF. The CDR3 DNA is TGTGCCAGCAGCTTAAAGGGGACAGGGAACACTGAAGCTTTCTTT. J is TRBJ1-1 and V is TRBV7-9; TRBD1 matches at 8 bases. There are 15 residues in the CDR3. V was clipped by 2 bases and J by 1 base; unmatched bases: 3. The germline V gene encodes CDR1 SEHNR and CDR2 FQNEAQ (reference sequence).

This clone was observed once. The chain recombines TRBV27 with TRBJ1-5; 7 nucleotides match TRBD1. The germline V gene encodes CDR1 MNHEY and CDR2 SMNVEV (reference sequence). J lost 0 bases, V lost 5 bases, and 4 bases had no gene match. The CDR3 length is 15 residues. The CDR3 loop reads CASSRQGLSNQPQHF. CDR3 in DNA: TGTGCCAGCAGTCGACAGGGCCTTAGCAATCAGCCCCAGCATTTT.

CDR3 residues: CASSEGGVGPLHF. The CDR3 DNA is TGTGCCAGCAGTGAAGGCGGGGTTGGACCCCTCCACTTT. V gene TRBV6-4 combines with J gene TRBJ1-6; D uncertain. The CDR3 has 13 residues. Looked up from germline, CDR1 is MRHNA and CDR2 is SNTAGT. V lost 3 bases and J lost 12, with 12 bases in between.